Here is one T cell receptor (beta chain) with its context. Its antigen is currently unknown. Data came from immunoSEQ multiplex PCR; TCRdb stores just in-frame clones and leaves some out. Of about 59,000 clones in the sample, around nine tenths are singletons; the top ten hold roughly a fifth. This record comes from a study of T cells in localized non-small cell lung cancer. Overall study findings and caveats: Detection in adjacent lung was observed for a median 57 of the top 100 tumor clones. Longer survival (overall) was linked to higher T cell density in blood.

The sequence came from a man aged 40-75 years with stage I squamous cell lung carcinoma. This sample comprised peripheral blood, obtained before any cancer treatment.

CDR3 sequence: CASSRDRQETQYF. For the CDR3, the DNA is TGTGCCAGCAGCCGGGACAGACAAGAGACCCAGTACTTC. The V call is TRBV11-1, the J call TRBJ2-5, with TRBD1 matching over 7 bases. V lost 5 bases to trimming and J lost 2 bases; unmatched junction nucleotides: 2. CDR3 size: 13 residues. Per germline, CDR1 SGHAT and CDR2 FQDESV (reference sequence). Using reference TRBV11-1 and TRBJ2-5 for the parts outside the CDR3, the full variable domain is EAEVAQSPRYKITEKSQAVAFWCDPISGHATLYWYRQILGQGPELLVQFQDESVVDDSQLPKDRFSAERLKGVDSTLKIQPAELGDSAMYLCASSRDRQETQYFGPGTRLLVL.